A single sample gave rise to the 8 T cell receptor beta chains below, sequenced in a study of cytomegalovirus exposure and HLA in healthy donors. 60 Vbeta and 13 Jbeta primers were used in PCR. Assay: immunoSEQ multiplex PCR; the TCRdb copy retains only in-frame clones and omits some. The sample shows 85,000 to 130,000 clones, roughly 82% of them seen only once. The sequencing input was PBMCs. Receptors were obtained from a male donor in good health and CMV-seropositive.

The chain carries TRBV30 and TRBJ2-7; TRBD2 might be the D (6 bases). V was pared by 4 bases and J by 6 bases, with 10 bases between. The CDR3 contains 11 residues. CDR1 and CDR2 from the germline V gene are GTSNPN and SVGIG (reference sequence). CDR3 sequence reads: CAWTLGGEQYF. For the CDR3, the DNA is TGTGCCTGGACCCTCGGGGGCGAGCAGTACTTC.

This chain uses TRBV2 with TRBJ1-2; the D gene is possibly TRBD1 (6 bases). The V gene's germline CDR1 is SNHLY and CDR2 FYNNEI. The germline V and J ends were trimmed by 6 bases and 2 bases, with 10 bases remaining between them. The CDR3 extends over 13 amino acids. CDR3 nucleotides: TGTGCCAGCAGCCGGACAGCGAACTATGGCTACACCTTC. It specifies CASSRTANYGYTF. The whole variable domain, filled in from reference TRBV2 and TRBJ1-2, reads EPEVTQTPSHQVTQMGQEVILRCVPISNHLYFYWYRQILGQKVEFLVSFYNNEISEKSEIFDDQFSVERPDGSNFTLKIRSTKLEDSAMYFCASSRTANYGYTFGSGTRLTVV.

J is TRBJ1-1 and V is TRBV7-2; 7 bases line up with TRBD1. Germline loops: CDR1 SGHTA, CDR2 FQGNSA. The CDR3 is 18 amino acids. After removal of 1 base from V and 4 bases from J, the junction contained 15 bases not matched to a gene. The CDR3 loop is CASSLGSAGGSRATEAFF. The CDR3 nucleotides read TGTGCCAGCAGCTTAGGTTCGGCAGGGGGGAGTCGGGCCACTGAAGCTTTCTTT.

The genes are TRBV13 and TRBJ2-5; unclear D gene. This CDR3 spans 13 amino acids. V gave up 3 bases and J gave up 1 base, with 6 bases separating them. Germline lookup yields CDR1 PRHDT and CDR2 FYEKMQ (reference sequence). Here the CDR3 reads CASSFHSQETQYF. In nucleotides, the CDR3 is TGTGCCAGCAGCTTCCACAGCCAAGAGACCCAGTACTTC.

J is TRBJ1-1 and V is TRBV7-3; the D is unclear. Germline values: CDR1 SGHTA, CDR2 FQGTGA. The CDR3 consists of 13 residues. Deletions cut 4 bases from V and 0 bases from J, with 6 bases between. CDR3 bases: TGTGCCAGCAGCTCCGGGTTGAACACTGAAGCTTTCTTT. It specifies CASSSGLNTEAFF.

This chain links TRBV7-8 with TRBJ2-2; the match to TRBD2 covers 14 bases. The J segment lost 6 bases and the V segment lost 5 bases, leaving 11 bases of the junction unmatched. This CDR3 has 18 amino acids. Germline CDR1 is SGHVS and CDR2 is FQNEAQ. The CDR3: CASSTRQGTSGSAGELFF. The DNA for the CDR3 is TGTGCCAGCAGCACCCGACAGGGGACTAGCGGGAGTGCCGGGGAGCTGTTTTTT.

This clone was recorded a few times. One junction end does not reproduce the germline sequence, and a read error may be involved. The J gene is TRBJ2-7, the V gene TRBV4-1; 10 bases line up with TRBD1. The CDR3 is 14 residues long. CDR1 MGHRA and CDR2 YSYEKL come from the germline V gene. CDR3 nucleotide sequence: TGCGCCAGCAGCGGCCGGGACAGGGGCTACCAGCAGTACTTC. Encoded protein: CASSGRDRGYQQYF.

This chain uses TRBV4-3 with TRBJ2-7; 7 positions agree with TRBD2. This CDR3 comprises 15 residues. Germline V CDR1 and CDR2: LGHNA, YSLEER. With V trimmed by 5 bases and J by 4 bases, 11 bases remained unmatched. The CDR3 DNA reads as TGCGCCAGCAGCTCTGAGCGGGGAAAAATGTACGAGCAGTACTTC. This encodes CASSSERGKMYEQYF.